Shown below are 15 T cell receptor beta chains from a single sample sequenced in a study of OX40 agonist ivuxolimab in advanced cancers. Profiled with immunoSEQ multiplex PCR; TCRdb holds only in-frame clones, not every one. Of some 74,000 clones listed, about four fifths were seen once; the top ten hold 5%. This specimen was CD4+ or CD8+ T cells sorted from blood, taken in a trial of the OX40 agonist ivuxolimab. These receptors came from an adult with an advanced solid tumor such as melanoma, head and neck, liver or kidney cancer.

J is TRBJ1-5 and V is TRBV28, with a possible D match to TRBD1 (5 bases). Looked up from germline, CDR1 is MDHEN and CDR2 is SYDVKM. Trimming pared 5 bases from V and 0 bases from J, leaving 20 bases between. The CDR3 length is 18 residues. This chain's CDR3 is CASSLPPGARSSNQPQHF. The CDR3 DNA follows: TGTGCCAGCAGTCTCCCCCCCGGGGCGCGGAGTAGCAATCAGCCCCAGCATTTT.

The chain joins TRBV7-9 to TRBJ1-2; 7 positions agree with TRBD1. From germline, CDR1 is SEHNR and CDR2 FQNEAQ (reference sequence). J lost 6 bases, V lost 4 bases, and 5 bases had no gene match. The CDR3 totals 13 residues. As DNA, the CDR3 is TGTGCCAGCAGCTACCGACAGGGTAATGGCTACACCTTC. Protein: CASSYRQGNGYTF.

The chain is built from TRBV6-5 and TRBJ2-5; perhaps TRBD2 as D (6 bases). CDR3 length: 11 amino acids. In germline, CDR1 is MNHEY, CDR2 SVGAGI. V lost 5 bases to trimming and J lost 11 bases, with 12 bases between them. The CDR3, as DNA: TGTGCCAGCAGTAACCTACGGGAGCAGTACTTC. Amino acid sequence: CASSNLREQYF.

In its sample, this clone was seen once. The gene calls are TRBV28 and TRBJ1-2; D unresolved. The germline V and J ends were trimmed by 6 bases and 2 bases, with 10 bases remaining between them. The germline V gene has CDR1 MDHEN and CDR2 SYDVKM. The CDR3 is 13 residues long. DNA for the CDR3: TGTGCCAGCAGACACCCGGTCAACTATGGCTACACCTTC. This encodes CASRHPVNYGYTF.

In DNA, the CDR3 is TGTGCCAGCAGCTTAGGCGTACATGAAGCTTTCTTT. Translation gives CASSLGVHEAFF. This chain uses TRBV11-2 with TRBJ1-1; D ambiguous. V lost 1 base, J lost 7 bases, and 7 bases lay in between. Germline values: CDR1 SGHAT, CDR2 FQNNGV. The CDR3 consists of 12 residues. Full variable domain (remainder filled in from reference TRBV11-2 and TRBJ1-1): EAGVAQSPRYKIIEKRQSVAFWCNPISGHATLYWYQQILGQGPKLLIQFQNNGVVDDSQLPKDRFSAERLKGVDSTLKIQPAKLEDSAVYLCASSLGVHEAFFGQGTRLTVV.

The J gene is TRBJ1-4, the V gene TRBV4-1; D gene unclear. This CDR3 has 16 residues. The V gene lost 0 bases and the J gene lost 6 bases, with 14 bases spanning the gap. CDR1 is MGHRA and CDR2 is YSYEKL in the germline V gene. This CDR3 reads CASSQDNEETYEKLFF. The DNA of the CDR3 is TGCGCCAGCAGCCAAGATAACGAGGAAACGTATGAAAAACTGTTTTTT.

The CDR3 loop reads CASSLQGQGSFNTEAFF. Here the CDR3 DNA reads TGCGCCAGCAGCTTGCAGGGACAGGGGAGTTTCAACACTGAAGCTTTCTTT. This chain uses TRBV5-1 with TRBJ1-1, with 10 positions matching TRBD1. V shed 1 base and J 2 bases; nucleotides not matched to a gene: 8. CDR3 length: 17 amino acids. The germline CDR1 and CDR2 sequences are SGHRS and YFSETQ.

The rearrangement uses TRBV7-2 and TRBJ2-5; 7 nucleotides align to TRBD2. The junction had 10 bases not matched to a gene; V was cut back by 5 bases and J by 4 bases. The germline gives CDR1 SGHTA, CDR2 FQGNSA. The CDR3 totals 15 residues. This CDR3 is CASSPAVWGGETQYF. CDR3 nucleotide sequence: TGTGCCAGCAGCCCCGCGGTTTGGGGGGGAGAGACCCAGTACTTC.

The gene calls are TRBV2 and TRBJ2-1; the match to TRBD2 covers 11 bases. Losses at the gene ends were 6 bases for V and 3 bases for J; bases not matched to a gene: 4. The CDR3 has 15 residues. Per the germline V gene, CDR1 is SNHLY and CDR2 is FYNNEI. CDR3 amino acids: CASRETSGIYNEQFF. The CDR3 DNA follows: TGTGCCAGCAGGGAGACTAGCGGGATCTACAATGAGCAGTTCTTC.

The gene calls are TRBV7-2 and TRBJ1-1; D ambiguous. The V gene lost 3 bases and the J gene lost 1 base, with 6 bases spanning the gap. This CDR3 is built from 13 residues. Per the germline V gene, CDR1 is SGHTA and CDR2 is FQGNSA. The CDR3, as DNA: TGTGCCAGCAGCTTTAGCGGGAACACTGAAGCTTTCTTT. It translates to CASSFSGNTEAFF.

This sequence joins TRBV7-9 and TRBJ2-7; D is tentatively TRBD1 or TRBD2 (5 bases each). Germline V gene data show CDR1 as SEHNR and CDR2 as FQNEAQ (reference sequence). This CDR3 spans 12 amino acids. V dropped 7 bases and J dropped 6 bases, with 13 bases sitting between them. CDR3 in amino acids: CASTPRGPEQYF. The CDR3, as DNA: TGTGCCAGCACCCCGAGGGGTCCCGAGCAGTACTTC. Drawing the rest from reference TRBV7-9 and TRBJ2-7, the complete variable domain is DTGVSQNPRHKITKRGQNVTFRCDPISEHNRLYWYRQTLGQGPEFLTYFQNEAQLEKSRLLSDRFSAERPKGSFSTLEIQRTEQGDSAMYLCASTPRGPEQYFGPGTRLTVT.

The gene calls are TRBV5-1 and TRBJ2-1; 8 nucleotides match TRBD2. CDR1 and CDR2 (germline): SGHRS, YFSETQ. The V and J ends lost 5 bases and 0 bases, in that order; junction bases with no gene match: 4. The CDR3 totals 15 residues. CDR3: CASSSSGSSYNEQFF. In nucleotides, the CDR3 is TGCGCCAGCAGTTCGAGCGGGAGCTCCTACAATGAGCAGTTCTTC.

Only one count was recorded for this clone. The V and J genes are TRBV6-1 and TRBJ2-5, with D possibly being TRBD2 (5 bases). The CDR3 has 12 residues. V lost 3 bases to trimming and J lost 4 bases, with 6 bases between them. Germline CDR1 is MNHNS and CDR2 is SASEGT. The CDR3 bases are TGTGCCAGCAGTGACCGGGGAGAGACCCAGTACTTC. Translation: CASSDRGETQYF.

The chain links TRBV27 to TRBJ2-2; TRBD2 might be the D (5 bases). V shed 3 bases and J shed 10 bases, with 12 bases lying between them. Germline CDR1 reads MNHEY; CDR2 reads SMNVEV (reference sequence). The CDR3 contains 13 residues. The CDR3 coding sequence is TGTGCCAGCAGTTTTTTGGGGAGTGAGGAGCTGTTTTTT. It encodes CASSFLGSEELFF.

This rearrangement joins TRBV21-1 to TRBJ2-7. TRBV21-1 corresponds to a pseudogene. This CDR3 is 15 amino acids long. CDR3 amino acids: CASTIPGRKFYEQYF. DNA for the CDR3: TGTGCCAGCACCATTCCGGGACGGAAATTCTACGAGCAGTACTTC.